The clone carrying this TCR beta chain was picked up one time. The antigen is undetermined. Clones were sequenced by immunoSEQ multiplex PCR, and TCRdb holds only the in-frame ones, with some missing. This repertoire shows under 65,000 clones, roughly four fifths found once; its top ten account for under 7%. These data belong to a study of radiotherapy plus CTLA-4 blockade in lung cancer. Turning to the study itself: The study recorded objective responses in roughly 18% of patients and disease control in approximately 29%.

The study treated chemo-refractory metastatic non-small-cell lung cancer patients with focal radiation plus ipilimumab CTLA-4 blockade. The CDR3 is 17 residues long. V dropped 4 bases and J dropped 1 base, with 20 bases sitting between them. Germline assignment: CDR1 SGHAT and CDR2 FQNNGV. General observations from the study: The best prediction of response reportedly came from early blood T cell clone dynamics, with interferon-beta.

The gene calls are TRBV11-2 and TRBJ2-7; D is possibly TRBD2 (6 bases). The clonotype comes from a human donor with non-small cell lung cancer whose response to radiotherapy plus ipilimumab could not be evaluated. Source: peripheral blood, taken from a patient treated with radiotherapy plus ipilimumab. The chain's CDR3 is CASSSRLGRRVSYEQYF. As DNA, the CDR3 is TGTGCCAGCAGCTCTAGACTCGGAAGGAGGGTGTCCTACGAGCAGTACTTC.